This TCR beta chain was documented in a study of shared clonotypes between healthy human individuals. Subsets obtained from CD4+ cells comprised CD45RA+ naive and CD45RA-negative memory cells. CDR3 length equals 13 residues. Germline CDR1 MDHEN, CDR2 SYDVKM. The V gene lost 5 bases and the J gene lost 4 bases, with 11 bases spanning the gap. The data were produced by immunoSEQ multiplex PCR, yet TCRdb's version contains in-frame clones alone and is incomplete. This sample has about 1 million clones; about 74% occur once, and the top ten carry approximately 1.5%. The TCR originated in a man younger than 30 in good health. The chain carries TRBV28 and TRBJ2-5, with no clear D. Sequencing used memory CD4+ T cells sorted from blood. Subset of the sample: CD45RA-negative fraction. The CDR3 sequence is CASSQHMIETQYF. The CDR3 DNA is TGTGCCAGCAGTCAACATATGATAGAGACCCAGTACTTC.